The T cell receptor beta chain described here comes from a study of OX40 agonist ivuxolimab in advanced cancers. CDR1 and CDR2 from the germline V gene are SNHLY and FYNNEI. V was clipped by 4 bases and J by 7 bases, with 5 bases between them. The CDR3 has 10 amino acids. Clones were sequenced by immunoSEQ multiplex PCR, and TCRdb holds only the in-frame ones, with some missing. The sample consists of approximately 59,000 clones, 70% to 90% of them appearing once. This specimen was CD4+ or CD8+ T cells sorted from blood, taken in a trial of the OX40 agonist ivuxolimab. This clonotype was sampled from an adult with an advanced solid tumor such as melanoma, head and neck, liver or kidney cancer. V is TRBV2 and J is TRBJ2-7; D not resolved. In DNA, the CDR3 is TGTGCCAGCAGTGTAGATGAGCAGTACTTC. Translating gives CASSVDEQYF.